This passage covers 8 T cell receptor beta chains from one sample sequenced in a study of long-term antiretroviral therapy in people with HIV. The immunoSEQ assay was v3.0, run at survey level. TCRdb's table, derived via immunoSEQ multiplex PCR, lists solely in-frame clones and lacks some. Here the sample spans approximately 19,000 clones, approximately 87% being singletons. This material consisted of unsorted PBMCs, taken approximately 2.5 years after starting antiretroviral therapy. These receptors were collected from a woman aged 45-59 years with HIV.

This clone has just one count. The rearrangement links TRBV7-9 to TRBJ1-5; D unresolved. Germline V lookup: CDR1 SEHNR, CDR2 FQNEAQ (reference sequence). With 5 bases removed from V and 4 bases from J, the gap between germline ends came to 15 bases. CDR3 length: 15 amino acids. The CDR3 DNA reads as TGTGCCAGCAGCCGAAGTGTGGACGGGAATCAGCCCCAGCATTTT. Protein product: CASSRSVDGNQPQHF.

V is TRBV30 and J is TRBJ2-2, with D perhaps TRBD2 (6 bases). With 0 bases removed from V and 7 bases from J, the gap between germline ends came to 9 bases. The CDR3 has 13 residues. CDR1 is GTSNPN, CDR2 SVGIG, per germline (reference sequence). CDR3 sequence: CAWSVLAFGELFF. In DNA, the CDR3 is TGTGCCTGGAGTGTACTAGCCTTCGGGGAGCTGTTTTTT.

V and J are TRBV2 and TRBJ1-4, with D unresolved. The CDR3 covers 13 residues. V was pared by 6 bases and J by 4 bases, with 9 bases between. The germline V gene has CDR1 SNHLY and CDR2 FYNNEI. CDR3 loop: CASRGNSNEKLFF. CDR3 bases: TGTGCCAGCAGGGGGAATAGTAATGAAAAACTGTTTTTT.

This clone was detected once. V gene TRBV18 combines with J gene TRBJ2-1; the D gene is possibly TRBD2 (6 bases). The CDR3 runs 16 residues. V dropped 5 bases and J dropped 4 bases, with 18 bases sitting between them. The germline gives CDR1 KGHSH, CDR2 LQKENI. The CDR3 protein is CASSTTASARYNEQFF. The CDR3 DNA follows: TGTGCCAGCTCAACGACCGCTAGCGCAAGATACAATGAGCAGTTCTTC.

The J gene is TRBJ2-1, the V gene TRBV7-9; D may be TRBD2 (5 bases). The CDR3 has 14 amino acids. The germline V and J ends were trimmed by 5 bases and 3 bases, with 11 bases remaining between them. Germline V gene data show CDR1 as SEHNR and CDR2 as FQNEAQ (reference sequence). CDR3 bases: TGTGCCAGCAGCCAAGCGGACCTCTACAATGAGCAGTTCTTC. Protein sequence: CASSQADLYNEQFF.

CDR3 in DNA: TGTGCCAGAAGCTTGCATCTTAGTAGGGGTCTTGAGCAGTTCTTC. It translates to CARSLHLSRGLEQFF. This rearrangement joins TRBV5-3 to TRBJ2-1, with TRBD1 as a possible D gene (5 bases). TRBV5-3 is sorted into the ORF group, with uncertain function. The V and J ends lost 1 base and 9 bases respectively, with 17 bases between them. The CDR3 is made up of 15 amino acids.

J is TRBJ2-7 and V is TRBV6-1; D possibly corresponds to TRBD2 (5 bases). This CDR3 comprises 12 residues. Germline lookup yields CDR1 MNHNS and CDR2 SASEGT. Trimming removed 2 bases from V and 6 bases from J, with 8 bases in between. The CDR3 DNA is TGTGCCAGCAGTGAACGGGCGGGCGAGCAGTACTTC. This codes for CASSERAGEQYF.

The V and J genes are TRBV5-1 and TRBJ2-3; D unclear. This CDR3 contains 14 residues. Trimming left V 0 bases short and J 0 bases short, with 5 bases between. CDR1 is SGHRS, CDR2 YFSETQ, per germline. In nucleotides, the CDR3 is TGCGCCAGCAGCTTGGAGCCCAGCACAGATACGCAGTATTTT. Its translation is CASSLEPSTDTQYF.